This TCR beta chain was observed in a study of OX40 agonist ivuxolimab in advanced cancers. For the study at large: An anti-OX40 (CD134) antibody with agonistic activity, ivuxolimab, was administered to patients. Three patients, one with hepatocellular carcinoma and two with cutaneous melanoma, achieved partial responses. Cohort: more than 75% men, mean age approximately 64, aged about 20 to 85.

The J segment lost 4 bases and the V segment lost 1 base, leaving 9 bases of the junction unmatched. Germline CDR1 SGHAT, CDR2 FQNNGV. This CDR3 contains 17 residues. Study findings and constraints: More expanded clones were seen, on average, in CD8+ T cells than in CD4+.

Regarding this clone: The antigen remains unidentified.

The protocol was immunoSEQ multiplex PCR, while the TCRdb copy is restricted to in-frame clones and leaves out a portion. Here the sample spans tens of thousands of clones, almost 95% being singletons. The chain combines TRBV11-2 with TRBJ2-1, with TRBD2 matching over 8 bases. The sequenced sample was CD4+ or CD8+ T cells sorted from blood, obtained in a trial of the OX40 agonist ivuxolimab. The receptor's source is an adult with an advanced solid tumor such as melanoma, head and neck, liver or kidney cancer. The chain's CDR3 is CASSLGVAGNYYNEQFF. CDR3 sequence (DNA): TGTGCCAGCAGCTTAGGTGTAGCGGGGAACTATTACAATGAGCAGTTCTTC. Using reference TRBV11-2 and TRBJ2-1 for the parts outside the CDR3, the full variable domain is EAGVAQSPRYKIIEKRQSVAFWCNPISGHATLYWYQQILGQGPKLLIQFQNNGVVDDSQLPKDRFSAERLKGVDSTLKIQPAKLEDSAVYLCASSLGVAGNYYNEQFFGPGTRLTVL.